The 6 T cell receptor beta chains presented below share a single source sample, sequenced in a study of OX40 agonist ivuxolimab in advanced cancers. The repertoire was sequenced with immunoSEQ multiplex PCR; TCRdb's copy has only in-frame clones and lacks some. There are 50,000 to 65,000 clones in the sample; roughly 87% occur only once, and around 0.56% lies in the top ten. The sequenced sample was CD4+ or CD8+ T cells sorted from blood, obtained in a trial of the OX40 agonist ivuxolimab. These receptor sequences come from an adult with an advanced solid tumor such as melanoma, head and neck, liver or kidney cancer.

This clone was recorded once. The CDR3 loop reads CAISESLAASGNTIYF. Written as DNA, the CDR3 is TGTGCCATCAGTGAGTCCCTGGCAGCCTCTGGAAACACCATATATTTT. The chain joins TRBV10-3 to TRBJ1-3; D gene uncertain. Trimming left V 0 bases short and J 0 bases short, with 9 bases between. There are 16 residues in the CDR3. Germline lookup yields CDR1 ENHRY and CDR2 SYGVKD.

The V and J genes are TRBV10-3 and TRBJ1-3; D might be TRBD1 (5 bases). Germline CDR1 ENHRY, CDR2 SYGVKD. The CDR3 runs 12 residues. V lost 8 bases and J 0 bases, leaving 5 bases between the germline ends. The CDR3 coding sequence is TGTGCCATCGGGGCCTCTGGAAACACCATATATTTT. This codes for CAIGASGNTIYF.

The chain recombines TRBV21-1 with TRBJ1-2; the table's D call of TRBD1 was not tested on the DNA. TRBV21-1 is a documented pseudogene. The CDR3 spans 15 residues. The CDR3 region is CASRGTGCDNYGYTF. DNA of the CDR3: TGTGCCAGCAGGGGGACAGGGTGTGACAACTATGGCTACACCTTC.

This chain links TRBV2 with TRBJ2-4; TRBD2 matches 11 bases. CDR3 length equals 16 residues. Per germline, CDR1 SNHLY and CDR2 FYNNEI. V was clipped by 6 bases and J by 5 bases; unmatched bases: 9. The CDR3 nucleotides are TGTGCCAGCAGCGATAGCGGGAGGGCCGCGGAAAACATTCAGTACTTC. This translates into CASSDSGRAAENIQYF.

The chain recombines TRBV18 with TRBJ1-4; perhaps TRBD1 as D (5 bases). Germline V CDR1 and CDR2: KGHSH, LQKENI. V shed 3 bases and J shed 0 bases, with 14 bases lying between them. The length of the CDR3 is 17 residues. CDR3 nucleotides: TGTGCCAGCTCACCGTATGGGATAGGGGCAACTAATGAAAAACTGTTTTTT. Translation: CASSPYGIGATNEKLFF. The variable domain in full, completed from reference TRBV18 and TRBJ1-4, reads NAGVMQNPRHLVRRRGQEARLRCSPMKGHSHVYWYRQLPEEGLKFMVYLQKENIIDESGMPKERFSAEFPKEGPSILRIQQVVRGDSAAYFCASSPYGIGATNEKLFFGSGTQLSVL.

The chain couples TRBV2 to TRBJ1-5; maybe TRBD1 (5 bases). Deletions cut 3 bases from V and 1 base from J, with 10 bases between. Per the germline V gene, CDR1 is SNHLY and CDR2 is FYNNEI. The CDR3 extends over 15 amino acids. The CDR3 DNA is TGTGCCAGCAGTGACGACAGCGCAAGCAATCAGCCCCAGCATTTT. It yields the protein CASSDDSASNQPQHF.